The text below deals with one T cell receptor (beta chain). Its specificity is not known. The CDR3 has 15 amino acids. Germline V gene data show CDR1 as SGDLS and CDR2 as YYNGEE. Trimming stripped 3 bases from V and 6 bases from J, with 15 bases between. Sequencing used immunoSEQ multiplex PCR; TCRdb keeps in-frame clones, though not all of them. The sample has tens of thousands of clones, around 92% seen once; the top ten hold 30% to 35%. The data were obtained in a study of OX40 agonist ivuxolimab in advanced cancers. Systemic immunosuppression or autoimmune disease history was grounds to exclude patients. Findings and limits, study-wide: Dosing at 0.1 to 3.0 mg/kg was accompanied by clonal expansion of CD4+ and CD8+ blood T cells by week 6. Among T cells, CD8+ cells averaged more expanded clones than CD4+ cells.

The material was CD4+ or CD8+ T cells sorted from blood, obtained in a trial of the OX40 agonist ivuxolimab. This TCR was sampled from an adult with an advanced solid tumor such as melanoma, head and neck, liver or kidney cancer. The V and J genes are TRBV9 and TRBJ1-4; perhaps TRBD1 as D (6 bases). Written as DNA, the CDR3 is TGTGCCAGCAGCGAGGGAGGACAGAAGGATGAAAAACTGTTTTTT. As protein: CASSEGGQKDEKLFF.